The source of this T cell receptor beta chain is a study of CD8 T cells in ankylosing spondylitis. Libraries of TCR beta came from quantitative 5'-RACE with molecular barcodes. TCRdb redid the calling of the 5' RACE reads with MiXCR, one entry per CDR3 protein. The data show roughly 150,000 distinct CDR3 sequences, roughly 34% seen once. In this sample, this clonotype turned up a few times. Its antigen remains unknown. General study findings and limits: With a CD8+ phenotype, disease-linked clones were relatively rare in peripheral blood. Blood from ankylosing spondylitis patients appeared to carry a characteristic roughly 8-variant TCR beta motif. Clones linked to disease were reported to show significant enrichment in matched ankylosing spondylitis synovial fluid.

Sequenced sample: synovial fluid, either unsorted or a sorted T cell fraction (not recorded which). The receptor's source is a male donor with ankylosing spondylitis.

CDR3 in DNA: TGTGCCAGCAGCCTTAAAAGCGGGTTAAGGTCTGAAGCTTTCTTT. Translation gives CASSLKSGLRSEAFF. The J gene is TRBJ1-1, the V gene TRBV5-6, with D unclear. The V end lost 4 bases, the J end lost 6 bases, and 19 bases lay between the germline ends. The germline gives CDR1 SGHDT, CDR2 YYEEEE. The CDR3 is 15 amino acids.